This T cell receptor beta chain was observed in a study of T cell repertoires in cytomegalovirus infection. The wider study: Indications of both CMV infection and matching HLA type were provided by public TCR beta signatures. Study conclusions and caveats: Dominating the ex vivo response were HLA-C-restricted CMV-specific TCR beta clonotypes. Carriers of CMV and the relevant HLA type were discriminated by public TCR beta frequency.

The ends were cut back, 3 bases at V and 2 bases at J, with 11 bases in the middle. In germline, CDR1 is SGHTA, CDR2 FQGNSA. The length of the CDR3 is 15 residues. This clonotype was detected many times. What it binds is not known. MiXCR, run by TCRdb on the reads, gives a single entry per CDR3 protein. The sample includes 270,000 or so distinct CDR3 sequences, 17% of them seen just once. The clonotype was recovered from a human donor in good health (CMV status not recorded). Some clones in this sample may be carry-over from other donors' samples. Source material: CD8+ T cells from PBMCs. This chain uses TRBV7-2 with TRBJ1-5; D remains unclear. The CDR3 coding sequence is TGTGCCAGCAGCTTCGGGTGGTTGGGCAATCAGCCCCAGCATTTT. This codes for CASSFGWLGNQPQHF.